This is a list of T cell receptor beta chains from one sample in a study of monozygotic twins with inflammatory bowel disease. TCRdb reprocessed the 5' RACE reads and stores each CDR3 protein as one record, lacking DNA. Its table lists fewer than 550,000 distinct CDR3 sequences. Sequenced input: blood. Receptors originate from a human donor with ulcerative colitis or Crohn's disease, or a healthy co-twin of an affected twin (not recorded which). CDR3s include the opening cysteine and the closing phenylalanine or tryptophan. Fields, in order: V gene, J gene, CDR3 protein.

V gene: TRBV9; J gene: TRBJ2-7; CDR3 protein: CASSGPSGRSEQYF
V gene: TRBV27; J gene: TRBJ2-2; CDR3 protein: CASSTRVGTGELFF
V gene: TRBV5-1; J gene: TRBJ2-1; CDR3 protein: CASSLDSSALYNEQFF
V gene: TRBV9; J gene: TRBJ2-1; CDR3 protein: CASSVGDLAGVGEQFF
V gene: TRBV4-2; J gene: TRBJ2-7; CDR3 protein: CASSPSDVSYEQYF
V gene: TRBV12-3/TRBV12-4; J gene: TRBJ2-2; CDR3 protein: CASSFAVSAGGRELFF
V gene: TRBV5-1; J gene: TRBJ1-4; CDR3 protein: CASSLLSGQGAPGEKLFF
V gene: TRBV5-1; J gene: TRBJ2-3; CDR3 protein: CASSEPGTDTQYF
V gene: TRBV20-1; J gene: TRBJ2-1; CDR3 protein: CSARDRGGRSYNEQFF
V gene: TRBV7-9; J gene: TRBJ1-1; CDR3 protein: CASSFRHMNTEAFF
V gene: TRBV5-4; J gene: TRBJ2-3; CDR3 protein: CASRPSGTHTDTQYF
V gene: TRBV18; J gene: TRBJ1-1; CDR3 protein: CASSPIRREGGAKDTEAFF
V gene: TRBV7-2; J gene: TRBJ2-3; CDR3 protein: CASSLGQGWDTQYF
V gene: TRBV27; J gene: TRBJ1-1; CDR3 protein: CASSYGTGGTEAFF
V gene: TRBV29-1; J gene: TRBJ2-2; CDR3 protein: CSAGQGSGELFF
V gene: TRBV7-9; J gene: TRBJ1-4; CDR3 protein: CASSLATVEKLFF
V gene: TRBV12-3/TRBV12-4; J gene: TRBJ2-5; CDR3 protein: CASSTRLDRGETQYF
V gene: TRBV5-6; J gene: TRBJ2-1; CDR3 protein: CASSPRGGRQFF
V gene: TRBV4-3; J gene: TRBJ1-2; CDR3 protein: CASSRADRQNYGYTF
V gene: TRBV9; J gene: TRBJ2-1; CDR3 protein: CASSQGFLAGGSFSYNEQFF
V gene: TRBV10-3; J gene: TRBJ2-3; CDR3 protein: CAISDLLAGEFTDTQYF
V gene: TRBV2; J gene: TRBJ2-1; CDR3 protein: CASSEGGTVYNEQFF
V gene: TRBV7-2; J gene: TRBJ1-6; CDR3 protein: CASSPGQGPNHF
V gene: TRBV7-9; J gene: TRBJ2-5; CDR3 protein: CASSLGRGWAVLETQYF
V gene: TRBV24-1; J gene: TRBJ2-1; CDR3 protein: CATSGASRDEQFF
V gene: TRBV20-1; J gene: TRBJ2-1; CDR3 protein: CSAGGAFGTSAYNEQFF
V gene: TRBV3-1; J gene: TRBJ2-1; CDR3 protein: CAVQGYNEQFF
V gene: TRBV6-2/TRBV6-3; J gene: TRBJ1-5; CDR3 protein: CASSHQGAEARSQPQHF
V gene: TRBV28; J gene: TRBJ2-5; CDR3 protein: CASRNTLAGETQYF
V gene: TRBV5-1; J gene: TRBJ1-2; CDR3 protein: CASSLAGGSDYGYTF
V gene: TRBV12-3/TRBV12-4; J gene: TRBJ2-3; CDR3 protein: CAIRTGAATDTQYF
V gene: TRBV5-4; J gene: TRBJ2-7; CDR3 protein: CASSSPPVYEQYF
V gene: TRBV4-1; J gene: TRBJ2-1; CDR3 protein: CASSQASSGTSGHHEQFF
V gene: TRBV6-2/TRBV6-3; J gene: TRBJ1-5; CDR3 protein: CASRGTGGKPQHF
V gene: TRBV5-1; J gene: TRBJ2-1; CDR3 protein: CASRLPGLGNEQFF
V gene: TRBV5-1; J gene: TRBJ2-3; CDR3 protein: CASSGGLAVIEAQYF
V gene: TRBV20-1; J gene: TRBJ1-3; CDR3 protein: CSAREGDTIYF
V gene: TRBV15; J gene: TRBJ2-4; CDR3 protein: CATSSQGSGGLAKNIQYF
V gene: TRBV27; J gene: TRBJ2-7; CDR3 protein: CASSLSGGGHEQYF